The clone carrying this TCR beta chain was counted a few times. PCR amplification relied on 60 Vbeta primers (plus 13 Jbeta primers). The method was immunoSEQ multiplex PCR; TCRdb's version includes in-frame clones alone and lacks a portion of them. The sample lists roughly 200,000 clones; about 70% were seen once. This record belongs to a study of cytomegalovirus exposure and HLA in healthy donors. The receptor was isolated from a woman in her 30s in good health and CMV-seronegative. The sample comprised PBMCs.

The CDR3 DNA reads TGTGCCAGCAGCCAAGACCAGGCCGACTATGGCTACACCTTC. It is translated as CASSQDQADYGYTF. The chain has TRBV4-2 and TRBJ1-2; D not resolved. Germline V lookup: CDR1 LGHNA, CDR2 YNFKEQ. The ends were cut back, 0 bases at V and 3 bases at J, with 8 bases in the middle. This CDR3 is built from 14 residues.